Described below is a single T cell receptor (gamma chain) sequence and its context. This clone was picked up a small number of times. What this receptor recognizes is not known. The amino acid sequence in TCRdb belongs to a much larger clone and departs from this DNA's translation at residue 4, likely a sequencing read error; the sequence shown is translated from the DNA. For bulk TCR repertoire analysis, Vgamma9/Vdelta2+ and Vdelta2-negative gammadelta T cell populations were isolated by flow sorting from peripheral blood mononuclear cells. This sample is part of a study of γδ T cells in repeated Plasmodium falciparum infection (dated by TCRdb to the early 2020s). Some background on the complete study: In the natural-infection arm, Malian children exposed to intense seasonal malaria transmission were enrolled and compared against age and gender matched Australian children. Controlled-infection subjects were sampled at baseline, immediately before selected infections, and 21 days after each infection. Four controlled human malaria infections were administered to about 5 malaria-naive U.S. adults over around 630 days by bites from P. falciparum NF54-infected Anopheles stephensi mosquitoes. Malian gammadelta TCR repertoires were analysed cross-sectionally in periods with no transmission and longitudinally across episodes of acute febrile malaria. Using both natural infection in Mali and controlled human malaria infection, the study looked at the way repeated Plasmodium falciparum infection shapes the human gammadelta T cell repertoire. What the authors observed across the whole study: Analysis of inter-individual variability in gammadelta T cell responses was limited by the small size of the controlled-infection cohort. A highly stable polyclonal repertoire over time and infection, with many inter-individual overlapping TCRgamma sequences, was shown by Vgamma9/Vdelta2+ TCR repertoires. Generalizability was limited because the Malian cohort was drawn from a small rural village of predominantly one ethnic group. Vdelta2-negative gammadelta TCR repertoires from Malian children appeared more clonally expanded, less diverse and less shared than those of Australian children. Repeated controlled infections appeared to drive waves of new clonotype selection in Vdelta2-negative, largely Vdelta1+, gammadelta TCR repertoires.

The library came from multiplex PCR. Sequenced on an Illumina MiSeq. Every sorted gammadelta T cell sample had both its TCR gamma (TRG) and TCR delta (TRD) chains sequenced. The paper's processing steps were these. The repertoire analyses drew on clonotype tree plots, the accumulated frequency of the top 20 clonotypes, and diversity index (DI) and D75 metrics. The public reads were reprocessed by TCRdb using CATT, and rows of matching DNA were later combined. Clone size and V and J calls follow TCRdb, not the original study. For this sample the table gives roughly 13,000 gamma-chain clones, of which around 1.5% were detected only once. The top ten hold 28% of the sample. Counted from cysteine to phenylalanine, this CDR3 has 11 amino acids. Only CDR3 DNA is held: 33 bases, read in frame from base 1. CDR1 and CDR2, looked up from the germline V gene (reference sequence), are GITISATS and ISYDGTV.

Recombination connected TRGV9 to TRGJ1 or TRGJ2. No J gene is reported in TCRdb; it was inferred here by comparing the DNA with germline. Sequenced material: gamma-delta T cells from blood. The TCR sequence derives from a pool of human donors (malaria-infected and uninfected, not separated). The DNA sequence is as follows: TGTGCCTTGTTGGAGACCCCGGGGAAACTCTTT. Its translation is CALLETPGKLF.